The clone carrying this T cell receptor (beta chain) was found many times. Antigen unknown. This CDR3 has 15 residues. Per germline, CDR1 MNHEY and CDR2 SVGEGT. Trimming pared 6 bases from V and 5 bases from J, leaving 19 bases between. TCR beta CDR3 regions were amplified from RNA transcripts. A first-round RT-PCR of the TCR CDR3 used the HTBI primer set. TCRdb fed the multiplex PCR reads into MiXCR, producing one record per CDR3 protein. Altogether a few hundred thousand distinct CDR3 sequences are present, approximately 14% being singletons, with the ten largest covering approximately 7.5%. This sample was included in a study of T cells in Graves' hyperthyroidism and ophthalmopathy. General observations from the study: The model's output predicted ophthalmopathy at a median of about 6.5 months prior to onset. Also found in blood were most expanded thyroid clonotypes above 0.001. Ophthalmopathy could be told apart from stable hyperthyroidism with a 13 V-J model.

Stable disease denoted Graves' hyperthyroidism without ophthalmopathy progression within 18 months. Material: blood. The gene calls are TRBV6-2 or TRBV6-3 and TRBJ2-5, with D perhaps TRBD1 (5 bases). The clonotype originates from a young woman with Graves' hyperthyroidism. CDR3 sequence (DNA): TGTGCCAGCAGGCGTACCGGGCCTAAGGGGGAGACCCAGTACTTC. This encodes CASRRTGPKGETQYF.